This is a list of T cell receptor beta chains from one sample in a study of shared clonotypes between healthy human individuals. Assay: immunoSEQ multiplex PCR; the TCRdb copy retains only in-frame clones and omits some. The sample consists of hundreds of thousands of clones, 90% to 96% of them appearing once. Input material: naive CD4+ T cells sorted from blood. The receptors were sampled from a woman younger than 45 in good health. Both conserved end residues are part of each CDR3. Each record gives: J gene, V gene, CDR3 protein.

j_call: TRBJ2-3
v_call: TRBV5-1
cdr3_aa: CASSVRDSSTDTQYF

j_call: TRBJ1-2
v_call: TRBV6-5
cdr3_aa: CASQQGAMGYGYTF

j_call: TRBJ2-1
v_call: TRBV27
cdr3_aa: CASSLSWGGSRPYNEQFF

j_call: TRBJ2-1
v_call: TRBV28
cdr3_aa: CASSLAGRALNEQFF

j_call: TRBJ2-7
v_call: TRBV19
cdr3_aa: CASSIGPEQYF

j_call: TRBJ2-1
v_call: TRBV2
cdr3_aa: CASRLDRVSSYNEQFF

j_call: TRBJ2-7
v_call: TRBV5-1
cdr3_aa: CASSKLAGGWGEQYF

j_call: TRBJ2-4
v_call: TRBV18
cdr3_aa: CASSPSIRNIQYF

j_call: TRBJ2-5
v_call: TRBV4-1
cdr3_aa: CASSQDLSFFSGLAVPETQYF

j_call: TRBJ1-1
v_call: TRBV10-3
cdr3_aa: CAISDPGFSTEAFF

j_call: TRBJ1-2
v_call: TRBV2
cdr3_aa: CASTQQVEGASGYTF

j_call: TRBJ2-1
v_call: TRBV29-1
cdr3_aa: CSVVPSSYNEQFF

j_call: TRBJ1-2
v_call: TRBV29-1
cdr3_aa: CSAESPGLPRDGYTF

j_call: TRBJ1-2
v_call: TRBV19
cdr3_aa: CASSIGMSGGYTF

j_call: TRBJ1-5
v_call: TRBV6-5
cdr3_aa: CASSSGQPYQPQHF

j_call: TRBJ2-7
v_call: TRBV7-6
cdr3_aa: CASSLGSSSGDLEQYF

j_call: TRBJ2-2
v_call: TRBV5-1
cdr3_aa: CASSSQGAWTGELFF

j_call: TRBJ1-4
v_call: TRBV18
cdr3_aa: CASSPRDRNEKLFF

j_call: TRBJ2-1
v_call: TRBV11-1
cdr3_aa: CASKLASGRGVEQFF

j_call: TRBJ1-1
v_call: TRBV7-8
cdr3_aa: CASSLLGHQNTEAFF

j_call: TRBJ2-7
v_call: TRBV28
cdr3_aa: CASRLAGQLYEQYF

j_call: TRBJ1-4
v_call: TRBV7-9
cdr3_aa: CASSFDGSNEKLFF

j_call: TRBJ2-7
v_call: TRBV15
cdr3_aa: CATSSSTSTDEQYF

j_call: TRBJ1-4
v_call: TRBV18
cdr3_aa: CASSLSGRRLGEKLFF

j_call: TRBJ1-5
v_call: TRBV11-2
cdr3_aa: CASSLVVDSNQPQHF